The 16 T cell receptor beta chains in this list originate from one sample, sequenced in a study of T cell responses to AZD1222 COVID-19 vaccine. Assay: immunoSEQ multiplex PCR; the TCRdb copy retains only in-frame clones and omits some. In the table there are approximately 89,000 clones, 70% to 90% of which are singletons. Sequenced material: peripheral blood, taken on day 0 of AZD1222 vaccination. The receptors were gathered from an adult in good health.

CDR3 DNA: TGTGCCAGCAAAAGGACAGCCGATAATTCACCCCTCCACTTT. Translation gives CASKRTADNSPLHF. The chain employs TRBV6-5 and TRBJ1-6, with D possibly being TRBD1 (6 bases). Germline loops: CDR1 MNHEY, CDR2 SVGAGI. V lost 7 bases and J 5 bases, leaving 12 bases between the germline ends. The CDR3 runs 14 residues.

V and J are TRBV7-9 and TRBJ1-1, with a weak D call TRBD1 (5 bases). V lost 2 bases and J lost 8, with 9 bases in between. This CDR3 has 12 amino acids. Germline V gene sequence: CDR1 SEHNR, CDR2 FQNEAQ (reference sequence). The CDR3 spells CASSLITGEAFF. CDR3 DNA sequence: TGTGCCAGCAGCTTAATCACAGGCGAAGCTTTCTTT.

This clone was seen once. The genes are TRBV9 and TRBJ1-2; TRBD1 might be the D (5 bases). V lost 3 bases and J 7 bases, leaving 19 bases between the germline ends. This CDR3 has 15 amino acids. Germline V gene sequence: CDR1 SGDLS, CDR2 YYNGEE. For the CDR3, the DNA is TGTGCCAGCAGCGCGGCCGGGACCGCCCGTGGTGGCTACACCTTC. This translates into CASSAAGTARGGYTF. The full variable domain, in which reference TRBV9 and TRBJ1-2 provide the parts outside the CDR3, is DSGVTQTPKHLITATGQRVTLRCSPRSGDLSVYWYQQSLDQGLQFLIQYYNGEERAKGNILERFSAQQFPDLHSELNLSSLELGDSALYFCASSAAGTARGGYTFGSGTRLTVV.

The genes are TRBV19 and TRBJ1-2; 11 nucleotides line up with TRBD1. The CDR3 contains 15 residues. J was trimmed by 6 bases and V by 5 bases; bases with no gene match: 8. Germline V lookup: CDR1 LNHDA, CDR2 SQIVND (reference sequence). In DNA, the CDR3 is TGTGCCAGTAGTGGAGGGACAGGGGGTTTCGATGGCTACACCTTC. Protein product: CASSGGTGGFDGYTF.

The chain has TRBV6-2 or TRBV6-3 and TRBJ2-3; TRBD1 matches at 9 bases. CDR1 and CDR2 from the germline V gene are MNHEY and SVGEGT. V lost 4 bases to trimming and J lost 2 bases; unmatched junction nucleotides: 7. CDR3 length: 16 residues. CDR3 coding DNA: TGTGCCAGCAGTTCGGGGACAGGGTGGGCCACAGATACGCAGTATTTT. Translating gives CASSSGTGWATDTQYF.

This chain connects TRBV7-9 to TRBJ2-1; 8 bases align to TRBD2. The ends lost 3 bases at V and 9 bases at J; junction bases unmatched: 13. Germline CDR1 reads SEHNR; CDR2 reads FQNEAQ (reference sequence). The CDR3 has 16 residues. The CDR3 DNA sequence: TGTGCCAGCAGCTTCTGGACTAGCCCCCGACCTGCTGAGCAGTTCTTC. Translation gives CASSFWTSPRPAEQFF.

V and J are TRBV5-1 and TRBJ1-6; D remains unclear. CDR1 is SGHRS and CDR2 is YFSETQ in the germline V gene. Deletions cut 0 bases from V and 7 bases from J, with 14 bases between. The CDR3 consists of 16 residues. The chain's CDR3 is CASSLELGGVNSPLHF. CDR3 bases: TGCGCCAGCAGCTTGGAGTTGGGCGGAGTAAATTCACCCCTCCACTTT.

The J gene is TRBJ1-2, the V gene TRBV3-1 (or the pseudogene TRBV3-2); D uncertain. Trimming left V 4 bases short and J 3 bases short, with 12 bases between. Looked up from germline, CDR1 is LGHDT and CDR2 is YNNKEL (reference sequence). The CDR3 spans 14 residues. CDR3 sequence: CASSRREGDYGYTF. The CDR3 DNA follows: TGTGCCAGCAGCCGGAGGGAAGGTGACTATGGCTACACCTTC.

The V gene is TRBV7-9, the J gene TRBJ2-1, with a possible D match to TRBD2 (5 bases). The CDR3 is made up of 15 amino acids. Germline CDR1 reads SEHNR; CDR2 reads FQNEAQ (reference sequence). The V and J ends lost 5 bases and 0 bases respectively, with 11 bases between them. CDR3 amino acids: CASSLPGISYNEQFF. DNA of the CDR3: TGTGCCAGCAGCCTCCCCGGGATCTCCTACAATGAGCAGTTCTTC.

This chain links TRBV6-5 with TRBJ2-7, with 11 bases fitting TRBD1. CDR3 length equals 15 residues. V dropped 5 bases and J dropped 2; count of bases not matched to a gene: 5. Germline CDR1 and CDR2: MNHEY and SVGAGI. CDR3: CASSTRDRGTYEQYF. In DNA, the CDR3 is TGTGCCAGCAGTACCCGGGACAGGGGGACCTACGAGCAGTACTTC.

The chain links TRBV18 to TRBJ1-1; 10 bases are a match to TRBD1. Germline V gene data show CDR1 as KGHSH and CDR2 as LQKENI. This CDR3 is built from 14 residues. The V segment lost 6 bases and the J segment 5 bases; nucleotides outside the gene matches: 6. The CDR3: CASSGTGARTEAFF. The CDR3 nucleotides are TGTGCCAGCTCGGGGACAGGGGCTAGAACTGAAGCTTTCTTT.

This clone was counted a few times. The chain links TRBV19 to TRBJ1-2; 10 positions agree with TRBD1. Germline CDR1 reads LNHDA; CDR2 reads SQIVND (reference sequence). There are 12 residues in the CDR3. V lost 5 bases and J lost 10; bases outside the gene matches: 4. The CDR3 nucleotides are TGTGCCAGTAGTCGGGACAGGGGTCCCTACACCTTC. This translates into CASSRDRGPYTF.

The rearrangement links TRBV7-2 to TRBJ1-5; a weak D match, TRBD1 (5 bases). CDR1 SGHTA and CDR2 FQGNSA come from the germline V gene. The CDR3 runs 15 residues. Trimming stripped 5 bases from V and 2 bases from J, with 13 bases between. The CDR3 protein is CASSQRDARNQPQHF. DNA for the CDR3: TGTGCCAGCAGCCAGCGGGACGCCCGCAATCAGCCCCAGCATTTT.

The rearrangement links TRBV28 to TRBJ1-1; 7 nucleotides line up with TRBD1. After removal of 3 bases from V and 5 bases from J, the junction contained 3 bases not matched to a gene. Germline V gives CDR1 MDHEN, CDR2 SYDVKM. The CDR3 length is 13 residues. The CDR3 protein is CASSFRGKTEAFF. CDR3 sequence (DNA): TGTGCCAGCAGTTTCAGGGGGAAAACTGAAGCTTTCTTT.

This clone came up once. For the CDR3, the DNA is TGTGCCAGTAGTATAGATCACTCCTATACGCAGTATTTT. Its translation: CASSIDHSYTQYF. J is TRBJ2-3 and V is TRBV19, with no clear D. The CDR3 runs to 13 residues. V dropped 0 bases and J dropped 7 bases, with 8 bases sitting between them. Germline loops: CDR1 LNHDA, CDR2 SQIVND (reference sequence).

This clone turned up a few times. This rearrangement joins TRBV7-8 to TRBJ1-4; D is possibly TRBD1 (5 bases). V shed 6 bases and J shed 8 bases, with 22 bases lying between them. CDR1 and CDR2 from the germline V gene are SGHVS and FQNEAQ. The CDR3 length is 16 residues. CDR3 DNA: TGTGCCAGCAGTTTGGGGCCGGGCCTCTGGGGCGAAAAACTGTTTTTT. Protein sequence: CASSLGPGLWGEKLFF.